This T cell receptor beta chain was recorded in a study of Graves' ophthalmopathy and Graves' hyperthyroidism. The PBMCs used were ones drawn from over 9.5 ml of fresh peripheral blood. Amplification of the TCR beta CDR3 regions used RNA transcripts (as template). First-round RT-PCR relied on HTBI primers, and a second-round multiplex PCR came next. TCRdb reprocessed the multiplex PCR reads with MiXCR, giving one entry per CDR3 protein. The sample gives over 150,000 distinct CDR3 sequences, less than 45% of which show up once; about 6% is in the top ten. Sequencing was done on a sample of peripheral blood. This sequence originates from a woman in her thirties or forties with Graves' ophthalmopathy.

CDR3 coding DNA: TGTGCCAGCAGTTGGCTTAACTATGGCTACACCTTC. This encodes CASSWLNYGYTF. The rearrangement links TRBV12-3 or TRBV12-4 to TRBJ1-2; D is ambiguous. V lost 4 bases and J lost 1, with 4 bases in between. The CDR3 has 12 residues.